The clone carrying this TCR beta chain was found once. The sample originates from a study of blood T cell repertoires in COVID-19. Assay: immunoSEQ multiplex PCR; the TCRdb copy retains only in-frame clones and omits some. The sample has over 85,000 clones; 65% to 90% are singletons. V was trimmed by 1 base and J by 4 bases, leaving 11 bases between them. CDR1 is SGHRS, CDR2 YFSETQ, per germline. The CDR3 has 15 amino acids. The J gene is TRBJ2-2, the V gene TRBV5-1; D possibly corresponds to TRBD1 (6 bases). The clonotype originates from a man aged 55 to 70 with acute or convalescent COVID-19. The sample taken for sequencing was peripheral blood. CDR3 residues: CASSLTTGITGELFF. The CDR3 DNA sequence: TGCGCCAGCAGCTTGACTACAGGGATCACCGGGGAGCTGTTTTTT.